This T cell receptor (beta chain) stems from a study of siplizumab effects on memory and regulatory T cells (dated by TCRdb to the late 2010s). Some background on the complete study: The effect of the anti-CD2 antibody siplizumab on alloreactive T-cell subsets was examined in allogeneic mixed lymphocyte reactions constructed from human PBMCs. What the research found in general, with its limitations: Roughly 75-95% of proliferating CD4+ or CD8+ clones could not be assigned a naive or memory phenotype. Whether proliferating Tregs from siplizumab cultures actually had suppressive function was not functionally confirmed. Because sequences at frequencies below about 10^-5 were poorly captured, only a minor fraction of alloreactive clones could be mapped back to unstimulated subsets. The cumulative frequency of alloreactive sequences traceable to unstimulated CD4+ memory T cells was significantly reduced by siplizumab. In reactions with siplizumab, an average of about 69% of mappable alloreactive CD4+ clones were Treg-derived, compared with 25% to 30% in control reactions. Unstimulated naive T cells appeared to be more diverse than memory T cells, and naive cells seemed to make a substantial contribution to the alloresponse.

In the germline V gene (reference sequence), CDR1 corresponds to GTSNPN and CDR2 to SVGIG. V has 5 bases trimmed and J has 4 bases trimmed; junction bases matching no gene number 3. The CDR3 starts with the cysteine, ends with the phenylalanine, and has 13 residues. Left in the record is the CDR3 DNA by itself, 39 bases read in frame from the first base. To note about this clone: Its antigen has not been determined. No much larger clone is present one base from it, and per-base qualities are unavailable.

Sorted unstimulated T cells, along with proliferating T cells recovered from mixed lymphocyte reactions, underwent TCRbeta CDR3 sequencing. Fresh whole blood from roughly 10 HLA-typed healthy donors was used to isolate PBMCs. Library construction relied on the immunoSEQ multiplex PCR assay. Each sample had roughly 90,000 TCR templates assayed by the deep sequencing platform. Genomic DNA extracted from sorted T cells was the material used for TCRbeta CDR3 sequencing. The paper's processing steps were these. The R programming language was used for the clonal analysis of the TCRbeta CDR3 data. Comparing unstimulated samples against CFSE-low samples taken after the reaction was how alloreactive CD4+ and CD8+ clones were defined. Regulatory or non-regulatory origin of alloreactive CD4+ clones was assigned by matching sequences to the sorted unstimulated Treg and non-Treg repertoires. TCRdb re-hosts the immuneACCESS table, in-frame sequences only. Its copies lack some clones; in the studies checked, an unresolved V gene accounts for under half of them, and the cause for the rest is not known. That table gives V, J and clone size, and the DNA gave D and trimming. For this sample there are 97,000 or so clones; roughly 92% appear just once. Around 1.1% of the sample is held by the ten biggest clonotypes.

This receptor was identified in a human donor in good health. The V and J genes are TRBV30 and TRBJ1-2; 11 central bases correspond to TRBD1. Sequenced: CD4+ T cells sorted from blood. The CDR3 in this case is CAWGGQGVYGYTF. DNA sequence: TGTGCCTGGGGGGGACAGGGGGTCTATGGCTACACCTTC. The CDR3 plus the reference TRBV30 and TRBJ1-2 genes for the other parts give the full variable domain: SQTIHQWPATLVQPVGSPLSLECTVEGTSNPNLYWYRQAAGRGLQLLFYSVGIGQISSEVPQNLSASRPQDRQFILSSKKLLLSDSGFYLCAWGGQGVYGYTFGSGTRLTVV.